The rows below give T cell receptor beta chains drawn from one sample of a study of T cell responses to AZD1222 COVID-19 vaccine. The data were produced by immunoSEQ multiplex PCR, yet TCRdb's version contains in-frame clones alone and is incomplete. There are 250,000 to 300,000 clones in the sample; 94% occur only once, and roughly 0.51% lies in the top ten. The sample was peripheral blood, taken 28 days after the second AZD1222 dose. These receptors came from an adult who received the AZD1222 COVID-19 vaccine. Both conserved end residues are part of each CDR3. A D gene is named only where the DNA matches it firmly. Clone size, where shown, is once, few, many, or a class for clones that have expanded.

clone_size j_call d_call v_call cdr3_nt cdr3_aa
NA TRBJ1-3 NA TRBV4-1 TGCGCCAGCAGCCAAGGGGGACTCAAACGGTCTGGAAACACCATATATTTT CASSQGGLKRSGNTIYF
NA TRBJ2-7 NA TRBV2 TGTGCCAGCAGTGAACAGGGGTTAGGCTACGAGCAGTACTTC CASSEQGLGYEQYF
NA TRBJ1-4 NA TRBV21-1 TGTGCCAGCGAAACTGGACAGTTTTTT CASETGQFF
NA TRBJ2-1 TRBD1 TRBV5-6 TGTGCCAGCAGCCTTGGACAGGGTCCCTACAATGAGCAGTTCTTC CASSLGQGPYNEQFF
once TRBJ1-5 NA TRBV15 TGTGCCACCAGCAGAGAGGGTGCAGGTCAGCCCCAGCATTTT CATSREGAGQPQHF
once TRBJ1-2 NA TRBV28 TGTGCCAGCAGTTCCGCGACGCACACCTTC CASSSATHTF
NA TRBJ1-5 NA TRBV5-1 TGCGCCAGCAGTAGGGAGCCAAATCAGCCCCAGCATTTT CASSREPNQPQHF
NA TRBJ1-1 NA TRBV6-5 TGTGCCAGCAGATGGCGTGAGGGAACGAACACTGAAGCTTTCTTT CASRWREGTNTEAFF
NA TRBJ2-1 NA TRBV28 TGTGCCAGCAGTCTAGGGGGTGGGTCCTACAATGAGCAGTTCTTC CASSLGGGSYNEQFF
NA TRBJ1-2 NA TRBV6-5 TGTACCAGCAGCCCGGGTGACACTAACTATGGCTACACCTTC CTSSPGDTNYGYTF
NA TRBJ1-2 NA TRBV18 TGTGCCAGCTCCCCCACTAACACGAAAGGAAACTATGGCTACACCTTC CASSPTNTKGNYGYTF
NA TRBJ1-4 TRBD1 TRBV15 TGTGCCACCAGCCGGACAGGGGGAGCTGTTGAAAAACTGTTTTTT CATSRTGGAVEKLFF
NA TRBJ1-1 NA TRBV18 TGTGCCAGCTCACCAGCTATGGGGGGCACTGAAGCTTTCTTT CASSPAMGGTEAFF
NA TRBJ2-7 NA TRBV30 TGTGCCTGGAGTATCTCCTACGAGCAGTACTTC CAWSISYEQYF
NA TRBJ1-3 NA TRBV28 TGTGCCAGCAGTTCGACCCCCTGGGGGTCTGGAAACACCATATATTTT CASSSTPWGSGNTIYF
NA TRBJ2-7 TRBD1 TRBV7-8 TGTGCCAGCAGCTTAGGGGGGTGGCAGGGGGTCTCCTACGAGCAGTACTTC CASSLGGWQGVSYEQYF
NA TRBJ1-6 TRBD1 TRBV25-1 TGTGCCAGCAGTGAGACAGGGTATAATTCACCCCTCCACTTT CASSETGYNSPLHF
once TRBJ2-2 TRBD1 TRBV7-3 TGTGCCAGCAGCTTAACTACAGGGGGCCGAGACACCGGGGAGCTGTTTTTT CASSLTTGGRDTGELFF
NA TRBJ2-5 NA TRBV5-6 TGTGCCAGCAGCCGCCGCGGGAATAGGGAGACCCAGTACTTC CASSRRGNRETQYF
NA TRBJ1-4 NA TRBV5-1 TGCGCCAGCAGCCTGGATCCTGGGAGCGGAAAACTGTTTTTT CASSLDPGSGKLFF
NA TRBJ2-2 TRBD1 TRBV2 TGTGCCAGCGGCAGAGACAGGGGGGACACCGGGGAGCTGTTTTTT CASGRDRGDTGELFF
NA TRBJ2-7 NA TRBV4-3 TGCGCCAGCAGCCAAGATGGTGCATCGGGCGAGCAGTACTTC CASSQDGASGEQYF
NA TRBJ2-1 NA TRBV20-1 TGCAGTGCTACCCTTCTGCCCGAGCAGTTCTTC CSATLLPEQFF
NA TRBJ2-7 NA TRBV5-1 TGCGCCAGCAGCTTGGCCCAGGGGGGCTACGAGCAGTACTTC CASSLAQGGYEQYF
NA TRBJ2-3 TRBD2 TRBV2 TGTGCCAGCAGTGAGGCGGGGGGCACAGATACGCAGTATTTT CASSEAGGTDTQYF
NA TRBJ2-7 NA TRBV5-6 TGTGCCAGCAGACGCGGGACCGCGCTCGAGCAGTACTTC CASRRGTALEQYF
NA TRBJ1-6 NA TRBV9 TGTGCCAGCAGCGTAGGTAATTCACCCCTCCACTTT CASSVGNSPLHF
NA TRBJ1-1 NA TRBV2 TGTGCCAGCGGCACCAGGAACACTGAAGCTTTCTTT CASGTRNTEAFF
NA TRBJ1-1 TRBD1 TRBV6-5 TGTGCCAGCAGAGACCGACAGGGCGGAACTGAAGCTTTCTTT CASRDRQGGTEAFF
NA TRBJ2-7 TRBD2 TRBV10-3 TGTGCCATCAGGTCAGGGAGGGAGGATTACGAGCAGTACTTC CAIRSGREDYEQYF
NA TRBJ2-2 NA TRBV3-1/TRBV3-2 TGTGCCAGCAGCGATTTTTATCCCGCCGCGAACACCGGGGAGCTGTTTTTT CASSDFYPAANTGELFF
NA TRBJ1-1 NA TRBV7-2 TGTGCCAGCAGCTTAGCCAGGGAGGCTGAAGCTTTCTTT CASSLAREAEAFF
NA TRBJ2-3 TRBD2 TRBV3-1/TRBV3-2 TGTGCCAGCAGCGATCTAGCGGGGGGGCCGTATACGCAGTATTTT CASSDLAGGPYTQYF
few TRBJ1-3 NA TRBV10-3 TGTGCCATCAGTGAGGTAAAGCCCCTCTCTGGAAACACCATATATTTT CAISEVKPLSGNTIYF
NA TRBJ1-6 TRBD1 TRBV5-4 TGTGCCAGCAGCCGCGACAGGGGAAATTCACCCCTCCACTTT CASSRDRGNSPLHF
few TRBJ1-6 TRBD1 TRBV28 TGTGCCAGCAGGGAGCCCGGGACAGGGATAGTCACCCTCCACTTT CASREPGTGIVTLHF
NA TRBJ2-7 NA TRBV5-1 TGCGCCAGCGGACAAGGGACGTCCGGTCTCGAGCAGTACTTC CASGQGTSGLEQYF
NA TRBJ2-7 NA TRBV9 TGTGCCAGCAGCCCGCAGGGGCCCACCTACGAGCAGTACTTC CASSPQGPTYEQYF
NA TRBJ2-2 TRBD1 TRBV7-3 TGTGCCAGCAGCATCAGGGGGCACGGGGAGCTGTTTTTT CASSIRGHGELFF
NA TRBJ2-3 TRBD1 TRBV9 TGTGCCAGCAGCGCCGGGACAGGGGGCTTCGATACGCAGTATTTT CASSAGTGGFDTQYF
NA TRBJ1-6 NA TRBV2 TGTGCCAGCAGCTTAGGGTTGGAATCACCCCTCCACTTT CASSLGLESPLHF
NA TRBJ2-7 NA TRBV30 TGTGCCTGGAGACTTACAGGTTTCTCCTACGAGCAGTACTTC CAWRLTGFSYEQYF
NA TRBJ1-1 NA TRBV19 TGTGCCAGTAGTATGAACAAGAACACTGAAGCTTTCTTT CASSMNKNTEAFF
NA TRBJ2-7 TRBD2 TRBV10-3 TGTGCCATCAGGACGACTAGCGGGACGGGGTACGAGCAGTACTTC CAIRTTSGTGYEQYF
NA TRBJ2-1 TRBD2 TRBV24-1 TGTGCCACCAGTGATATAACCGGGACTAACTCCTACAATGAGCAGTTCTTC CATSDITGTNSYNEQFF
NA TRBJ1-4 NA TRBV27 TGTGCCAGCAGCAAGAACACGGGAGATGAAAAACTGTTTTTT CASSKNTGDEKLFF
once TRBJ2-1 TRBD2 TRBV6-2/TRBV6-3 TGTGCCAGCAGATACAGCGGGAGGGATTACAATGAGCAGTTCTTC CASRYSGRDYNEQFF
NA TRBJ2-5 NA TRBV7-2 TGTGCCAGCAGCAAACAGGGAGGGGAGACCCAGTACTTC CASSKQGGETQYF
NA TRBJ1-2 TRBD1 TRBV5-1 TGCGCCAGCAGCCTAAGAGGGACAGGGGGCGACCGGGGCTACACCTTC CASSLRGTGGDRGYTF
NA TRBJ2-7 NA TRBV9 TGTGCCAGCAGCGTAGGACTAGATCTCCCCTACGAGCAGTACTTC CASSVGLDLPYEQYF
NA TRBJ2-7 NA TRBV7-5 TGTGCCCGAGACGACTCGGCTAGTAATTACGAGCAGTACTTC CARDDSASNYEQYF
NA TRBJ2-7 TRBD2 TRBV30 TGTGCCTGGAGTGTAGAGCGGGAGCCCTTCTACGAGCAGTACTTC CAWSVEREPFYEQYF
NA TRBJ1-5 NA TRBV2 TGTGCCAGCAGTGGAACAACCGATCAGCCCCAGCATTTT CASSGTTDQPQHF
once TRBJ1-1 NA TRBV7-9 TGTGCCAGCAGCTTTCAGGGTAGGACTGAAGCTTTCTTT CASSFQGRTEAFF
NA TRBJ2-1 NA TRBV28 TGTGCCAGCAGTTTAAGCGGGCCGGGGAATGAGCAGTTCTTC CASSLSGPGNEQFF